These 29 T cell receptor beta chains originate from one sample sequenced in a study of ipilimumab plus nivolumab after autologous stem cell transplantation. Clones were read by immunoSEQ multiplex PCR, and TCRdb kept only the in-frame ones, dropping some. This sample carries about 20,000 clones, roughly 70% of them seen once, and the ten largest clones take roughly 25%. The sequencing used PBMCs, collected in a trial of ipilimumab plus nivolumab as post-transplant consolidation. The receptors here all came from a male donor with diffuse large B-cell lymphoma.

This chain uses TRBV5-4 with TRBJ2-2; D possibly matches TRBD1 or TRBD2 (5 bases each). The CDR3 has 16 residues. V gave up 2 bases and J gave up 4 bases, with 15 bases separating them. Germline loops: CDR1 SGHNT, CDR2 YYREEE (reference sequence). This CDR3 is CASSFRDGTLTGELFF. In nucleotides, the CDR3 is TGTGCCAGCAGCTTCCGGGACGGAACACTCACCGGGGAGCTGTTTTTT.

The V and J genes are TRBV28 and TRBJ2-3, with D perhaps assigned TRBD1 or TRBD2 (6 bases each). V gave up 7 bases and J gave up 2 bases, with 16 bases separating them. The CDR3 extends over 15 amino acids. Germline assignment: CDR1 MDHEN and CDR2 SYDVKM. CDR3 bases: TGTGCCAGCACCCAAGGGGGGCAGTACACAGATACGCAGTATTTT. This codes for CASTQGGQYTDTQYF.

The chain uses TRBV29-1 and TRBJ1-2; D gene uncertain. The CDR3 runs to 13 residues. Germline V gene data show CDR1 as SQVTM and CDR2 as ANQGSEA. Trimming took 1 base from V and 4 from J, leaving 10 bases between them. The CDR3 reads CSVEVVAVYGYTF. The CDR3 DNA is TGCAGCGTTGAAGTAGTTGCGGTCTATGGCTACACCTTC.

The chain uses TRBV7-9 and TRBJ1-1; D is ambiguous. V lost 5 bases to trimming and J lost 5 bases, with 15 bases between them. Per the germline V gene, CDR1 is SEHNR and CDR2 is FQNEAQ (reference sequence). The CDR3 runs to 14 residues. In DNA, the CDR3 is TGTGCCAGCAGCCCCCGGGTGGGAAGGACTGAAGCTTTCTTT. Its translation: CASSPRVGRTEAFF.

In its sample, this clone was seen once. This chain connects TRBV6-1 to TRBJ2-5; 11 bases map to TRBD1. J was trimmed by 5 bases and V by 7 bases; bases with no gene match: 9. The CDR3 contains 15 residues. Germline V CDR1 and CDR2: MNHNS, SASEGT. Here the CDR3 DNA reads TGTGCCAGCAAACTAAGTGGGACAGGGGGGGAGACCCAGTACTTC. Amino acid sequence: CASKLSGTGGETQYF.

V is TRBV6-5 and J is TRBJ2-1; D remains ambiguous. With 6 bases removed from V and 7 bases from J, the gap between germline ends came to 16 bases. Germline assignment: CDR1 MNHEY and CDR2 SVGAGI. The CDR3 is 14 amino acids. The CDR3 sequence is CASRVWWAANEQFF. DNA for the CDR3: TGTGCCAGCAGAGTGTGGTGGGCGGCGAATGAGCAGTTCTTC.

The V gene is TRBV5-1, the J gene TRBJ2-7, with D unclear. The CDR3 is 15 amino acids. Germline V lookup: CDR1 SGHRS, CDR2 YFSETQ. Deletions cut 0 bases from V and 0 bases from J, with 10 bases between. The CDR3 reads CASSLAGGYSYEQYF. In nucleotides, the CDR3 is TGCGCCAGCAGCTTGGCGGGCGGTTACTCCTACGAGCAGTACTTC. Drawing the rest from reference TRBV5-1 and TRBJ2-7, the complete variable domain is KAGVTQTPRYLIKTRGQQVTLSCSPISGHRSVSWYQQTPGQGLQFLFEYFSETQRNKGNFPGRFSGRQFSNSRSEMNVSTLELGDSALYLCASSLAGGYSYEQYFGPGTRLTVT.

On this clone: Other DNA sequences in the same sample also yield this CDR3. The genes are TRBV5-1 and TRBJ2-7; D is perhaps TRBD2 (5 bases). The ends were cut back, 4 bases at V and 2 bases at J, with 10 bases in the middle. The CDR3 covers 13 residues. Germline V gene data show CDR1 as SGHRS and CDR2 as YFSETQ. The CDR3 bases are TGCGCCAGCAGCGCGGGCCGCACCTACGAGCAGTACTTC. Its protein is CASSAGRTYEQYF.

The rearrangement uses TRBV4-1 and TRBJ2-3, with 10 nucleotides matching TRBD1. The germline V gene encodes CDR1 MGHRA and CDR2 YSYEKL. The ends lost 4 bases at V and 0 bases at J; junction bases unmatched: 7. This CDR3 contains 17 residues. CDR3 loop: CASSLQWGQGSTDTQYF. The CDR3 nucleotides are TGCGCCAGCAGCCTTCAGTGGGGACAGGGGAGCACAGATACGCAGTATTTT.

This chain's CDR3 is CASSLELASYNEQFF. The CDR3 nucleotides read TGCGCCAGCAGCTTGGAGCTAGCCTCCTACAATGAGCAGTTCTTC. The chain couples TRBV5-1 to TRBJ2-1; tentatively, D is TRBD2 (5 bases). The ends were cut back, 0 bases at V and 0 bases at J, with 7 bases in the middle. The CDR3 totals 15 residues. Germline CDR1 reads SGHRS; CDR2 reads YFSETQ.

This chain links TRBV5-6 with TRBJ2-2, with D possibly matching TRBD1 (5 bases). Trimming removed 3 bases at V and 5 bases at J, with 8 bases between. CDR3 length equals 13 residues. The germline V gene encodes CDR1 SGHDT and CDR2 YYEEEE. The CDR3 is CASSSSGTGELFF. Written as DNA, the CDR3 is TGTGCCAGCAGCTCCTCAGGGACCGGGGAGCTGTTTTTT.

V usage is TRBV5-1 and J usage is TRBJ2-2; D is ambiguous. V shed 5 bases and J shed 4 bases, with 12 bases lying between them. The germline V gene has CDR1 SGHRS and CDR2 YFSETQ. The CDR3 covers 14 residues. The CDR3 sequence is CASSGISSTGELFF. In DNA form, the CDR3 reads TGCGCCAGCAGTGGTATTTCGAGCACCGGGGAGCTGTTTTTT.

The gene calls are TRBV7-6 and TRBJ2-7; 10 bases agree with TRBD1. The CDR3 extends over 16 amino acids. Germline CDR1 is SGHVS and CDR2 is FNYEAQ. The trim removed 1 base at V and 2 bases at J, leaving 5 bases unmatched. The chain's CDR3 is CASSLVWTGGAYEQYF. CDR3 in DNA: TGTGCCAGCAGCTTAGTTTGGACAGGGGGTGCCTACGAGCAGTACTTC. Supplemented by reference TRBV7-6 and TRBJ2-7, the full variable domain reads GAGVSQSPRYKVTKRGQDVALRCDPISGHVSLYWYRQALGQGPEFLTYFNYEAQQDKSGLPNDRFSAERPEGSISTLTIQRTEQRDSAMYRCASSLVWTGGAYEQYFGPGTRLTVT.

The chain combines TRBV5-4 with TRBJ1-3; 9 bases agree with TRBD1. The V gene's germline CDR1 is SGHNT and CDR2 YYREEE (reference sequence). CDR3 length: 15 residues. The ends lost 3 bases at V and 5 bases at J; junction bases unmatched: 6. CDR3 nucleotide sequence: TGTGCCAGCAGCTCTTATACAGGGGGCAGAAACACCATATATTTT. This sequence encodes CASSSYTGGRNTIYF. Using reference TRBV5-4 and TRBJ1-3 for the parts outside the CDR3, the full variable domain is ETGVTQSPTHLIKTRGQQVTLRCSSQSGHNTVSWYQQALGQGPQFIFQYYREEENGRGNFPPRFSGLQFPNYSSELNVNALELDDSALYLCASSSYTGGRNTIYFGEGSWLTVV.

This chain joins TRBV19 and TRBJ2-3, with TRBD1 matching over 10 bases. The CDR3 length is 15 residues. Per germline, CDR1 LNHDA and CDR2 SQIVND (reference sequence). V lost 5 bases, J lost 2 bases, and 4 bases stayed unmatched. The CDR3 DNA is TGTGCCAGTAGTCAGGACAGGGGGGACACAGATACGCAGTATTTT. Translated: CASSQDRGDTDTQYF. Filled out from reference TRBV19 and TRBJ2-3, the complete variable domain reads DGGITQSPKYLFRKEGQNVTLSCEQNLNHDAMYWYRQDPGQGLRLIYYSQIVNDFQKGDIAEGYSVSREKKESFPLTVTSAQKNPTAFYLCASSQDRGDTDTQYFGPGTRLTVL.

This clone has just a few counts. The chain employs TRBV5-6 and TRBJ1-2; 7 nucleotides agree with TRBD1. The CDR3 loop spans 13 amino acids. The ends lost 6 bases at V and 5 bases at J; junction bases unmatched: 7. Germline V gene sequence: CDR1 SGHDT, CDR2 YYEEEE. The CDR3 loop reads CASTLRGVYGYTF. CDR3 coding DNA: TGTGCCAGCACCCTCAGGGGGGTATATGGCTACACCTTC.

The chain has TRBV4-1 and TRBJ2-1, with D unclear. The germline V and J ends were trimmed by 3 bases and 9 bases, with 12 bases remaining between them. Per germline, CDR1 MGHRA and CDR2 YSYEKL. The CDR3 is 13 residues long. CDR3 protein: CASSQSTTSEQFF. The DNA of the CDR3 is TGCGCCAGCAGCCAGTCCACTACAAGTGAGCAGTTCTTC.

This chain's CDR3 is CASSLALSSGGNQETQYF. CDR3 coding DNA: TGTGCCAGCAGCTTAGCGCTGTCTAGCGGGGGGAACCAAGAGACCCAGTACTTC. The chain is built from TRBV7-2 and TRBJ2-5; 11 bases align to TRBD2. The CDR3 contains 18 residues. CDR1 and CDR2 from the germline V gene are SGHTA and FQGNSA. Losses at the gene ends were 0 bases for V and 0 bases for J; bases not matched to a gene: 6.

The table lists this clone with a count of one. The chain couples TRBV5-1 to TRBJ2-2; 8 positions agree with TRBD1. Germline CDR1 is SGHRS and CDR2 is YFSETQ. The trim removed 4 bases at V and 3 bases at J, leaving 8 bases unmatched. The CDR3 has 16 residues. CDR3 sequence reads: CASSPTMTGDTGELFF. DNA of the CDR3: TGCGCCAGCAGCCCCACGATGACAGGGGACACCGGGGAGCTGTTTTTT.

The count of this clone is one. V gene TRBV6-6 combines with J gene TRBJ2-2; no clear D gene. Germline lookup yields CDR1 MNHNY and CDR2 SVGAGI (reference sequence). This CDR3 comprises 14 residues. Trimming removed 7 bases from V and 4 bases from J, with 13 bases in between. Here the CDR3 reads CASIPEGFTGELFF. The CDR3 DNA reads TGTGCCAGCATCCCCGAAGGGTTCACCGGGGAGCTGTTTTTT.

The V call is TRBV6-1, the J call TRBJ1-1; D ambiguous. The V gene lost 1 base and the J gene lost 1 base, with 4 bases spanning the gap. The germline gives CDR1 MNHNS, CDR2 SASEGT. CDR3 size: 13 residues. The CDR3 DNA is TGTGCCAGCAGTGAAGGGCCGAACACTGAAGCTTTCTTT. Translation: CASSEGPNTEAFF.

The sample holds one count of this clone. The CDR3 nucleotides read TGTGCCAGCAGCGTAGCTCGGACTAGCGGGGTTCTAGATACGCAGTATTTT. Protein sequence: CASSVARTSGVLDTQYF. This chain joins TRBV9 and TRBJ2-3, with 12 bases fitting TRBD2. Looked up from germline, CDR1 is SGDLS and CDR2 is YYNGEE. The CDR3 is 17 residues long. The J segment lost 5 bases and the V segment lost 0 bases, leaving 7 bases of the junction unmatched.

The chain carries TRBV27 and TRBJ2-7; maybe TRBD2 (6 bases). Germline values: CDR1 MNHEY, CDR2 SMNVEV (reference sequence). V was shortened by 0 bases and J by 3 bases, with 12 bases between the two germline ends. CDR3 length: 15 amino acids. This CDR3 reads CASSLSPRGLYEQYF. For the CDR3, the DNA is TGTGCCAGCAGTTTATCCCCTCGGGGACTCTACGAGCAGTACTTC.

V gene TRBV9 combines with J gene TRBJ2-1, with D perhaps TRBD2 (6 bases). V lost 0 bases to trimming and J lost 6 bases, with 16 bases between them. The CDR3 covers 16 residues. Germline CDR1 reads SGDLS; CDR2 reads YYNGEE. As DNA, the CDR3 is TGTGCCAGCAGCGTAGGGGGGGACTGGGAGGTCAATGAGCAGTTCTTC. Encoded protein: CASSVGGDWEVNEQFF.

The chain carries TRBV25-1 and TRBJ1-2; 7 nucleotides match TRBD1. Trimming cost V 3 bases and J 7 bases; bases outside gene matches: 8. The CDR3 loop spans 14 amino acids. Germline CDR1 is MGHDK and CDR2 is SYGVNS. The DNA of the CDR3 is TGTGCCAGCAGTGATTCGGACAGGAGATCTGGCTACACCTTC. Amino acids: CASSDSDRRSGYTF.

The V gene is TRBV5-1, the J gene TRBJ2-2; TRBD1 aligns across 9 bases. Trimming removed 2 bases from V and 5 bases from J; junction bases left unmatched: 4. This CDR3 has 15 amino acids. CDR1 and CDR2 (germline): SGHRS, YFSETQ. The CDR3 loop reads CASSFGTGRTGELFF. CDR3 bases: TGCGCCAGCAGCTTTGGGACAGGGCGGACCGGGGAGCTGTTTTTT.

The V gene is TRBV4-1, the J gene TRBJ2-1, with 12 bases aligning to TRBD2. V shed 4 bases, J shed 2 bases, and the junction held 3 bases outside the gene matches. This CDR3 has 16 amino acids. CDR1 and CDR2 (germline): MGHRA, YSYEKL. This CDR3 is CASSPRTSGAYNEQFF. The CDR3 DNA reads as TGCGCCAGCAGCCCGCGGACTAGCGGGGCCTACAATGAGCAGTTCTTC.

The chain combines TRBV10-3 with TRBJ2-1, with D uncertain. CDR1 ENHRY and CDR2 SYGVKD come from the germline V gene. This CDR3 comprises 13 residues. Trimming stripped 3 bases from V and 14 bases from J, with 17 bases between. This CDR3 is CAISENFVPREFF. CDR3 sequence (DNA): TGTGCCATCAGTGAAAACTTTGTTCCCCGGGAGTTCTTC.

This clone was observed a few times. The chain combines TRBV5-6 with TRBJ2-1, with no clear D. The CDR3 is made up of 14 amino acids. The germline CDR1 and CDR2 sequences are SGHDT and YYEEEE. V was shortened by 1 base and J by 10 bases, with 15 bases between the two germline ends. The CDR3 loop reads CASSLLGPAREQFF. CDR3 DNA: TGTGCCAGCAGCTTGTTAGGCCCCGCGCGCGAGCAGTTCTTC.